These 21 T cell receptor beta chains originate from one sample sequenced in a study of OX40 agonist ivuxolimab in advanced cancers. Clones were read by immunoSEQ multiplex PCR, and TCRdb kept only the in-frame ones, dropping some. The sample includes 70,000 to 75,000 clones, 80% to 90% of them seen just once. This sample comprised CD4+ or CD8+ T cells sorted from blood, obtained in a trial of the OX40 agonist ivuxolimab. All receptors derive from an adult with an advanced solid tumor such as melanoma, head and neck, liver or kidney cancer.

The chain combines TRBV5-1 with TRBJ1-1; D unclear. Germline V gene sequence: CDR1 SGHRS, CDR2 YFSETQ. The CDR3 is made up of 14 amino acids. V was trimmed by 0 bases and J by 0 bases, leaving 6 bases between them. In nucleotides, the CDR3 is TGCGCCAGCAGCTTGGTAGGCTTGAACACTGAAGCTTTCTTT. It codes for CASSLVGLNTEAFF. The complete variable domain, with remaining parts taken from reference TRBV5-1 and TRBJ1-1, reads KAGVTQTPRYLIKTRGQQVTLSCSPISGHRSVSWYQQTPGQGLQFLFEYFSETQRNKGNFPGRFSGRQFSNSRSEMNVSTLELGDSALYLCASSLVGLNTEAFFGQGTRLTVV.

The chain employs TRBV5-6 and TRBJ2-7; TRBD1 aligns across 10 bases. With 5 bases clipped from V and 4 bases from J, the junction kept 6 bases outside the gene matches. This CDR3 region has 14 residues. The germline V gene has CDR1 SGHDT and CDR2 YYEEEE. The CDR3 region is CASSRPGQGYEQYF. Written as DNA, the CDR3 is TGTGCCAGCAGTCGGCCGGGACAGGGGTACGAGCAGTACTTC.

This clone was observed a few times. The chain combines TRBV6-5 with TRBJ1-4; D is ambiguous. V lost 10 bases, J lost 0 bases, and 9 bases lay in between. Germline lookup yields CDR1 MNHEY and CDR2 SVGAGI. The CDR3 contains 13 residues. CDR3 coding DNA: TGTGCCACCGAGACGACAACTAATGAAAAACTGTTTTTT. Its protein product is CATETTTNEKLFF.

The chain employs TRBV6-1 and TRBJ2-7; D possibly corresponds to TRBD1 (6 bases). V was pared by 8 bases and J by 2 bases, with 19 bases between. The germline V gene encodes CDR1 MNHNS and CDR2 SASEGT. This CDR3 is built from 15 residues. The CDR3 protein is CASAPRGRGTYEQYF. In nucleotides, the CDR3 is TGTGCCAGCGCCCCCCGGGGTAGGGGGACCTACGAGCAGTACTTC.

This clone showed up just once. This chain joins TRBV14 and TRBJ2-1; D perhaps matches TRBD2 (5 bases). This CDR3 is built from 16 residues. The germline V gene has CDR1 SGHDN and CDR2 FVKESK. Trimming removed 1 base from V and 8 bases from J, with 18 bases in between. CDR3: CASSQGVDPLGDEQFF. The CDR3 nucleotides are TGTGCCAGCAGCCAAGGGGTGGACCCCCTCGGGGATGAGCAGTTCTTC. Combining the CDR3 with reference TRBV14 and TRBJ2-1 gives the whole variable domain EAGVTQFPSHSVIEKGQTVTLRCDPISGHDNLYWYRRVMGKEIKFLLHFVKESKQDESGMPNNRFLAERTGGTYSTLKVQPAELEDSGVYFCASSQGVDPLGDEQFFGPGTRLTVL.

The rearrangement joins TRBV5-1 to TRBJ2-1, with 10 bases aligning to TRBD1. V was pared by 7 bases and J by 5 bases, with 9 bases of the junction left unmatched. The CDR3 contains 15 residues. Germline V CDR1 and CDR2: SGHRS, YFSETQ. The CDR3 DNA reads as TGCGCCAGCGGACTGACAGGGGGCATCAACAATGAGCAGTTCTTC. Its translation is CASGLTGGINNEQFF.

This clone was seen only once. V usage is TRBV7-8 and J usage is TRBJ2-7; perhaps TRBD1 as D (5 bases). The CDR3 consists of 15 residues. The germline gives CDR1 SGHVS, CDR2 FQNEAQ. Deletions cut 0 bases from V and 5 bases from J, with 14 bases between. The CDR3 is CASSLAGEFRDEQYF. The CDR3 nucleotides are TGTGCCAGCAGCTTAGCGGGCGAGTTCAGGGACGAGCAGTACTTC.

The V gene is TRBV19, the J gene TRBJ2-5, with a weak D call TRBD2 (6 bases). V was pared by 1 base and J by 5 bases, with 14 bases between. Germline loops: CDR1 LNHDA, CDR2 SQIVND (reference sequence). The CDR3 sequence is 15 residues long. The CDR3 region is CASSIAGRREETQYF. As DNA, the CDR3 is TGTGCCAGTAGTATAGCCGGCCGCCGGGAGGAGACCCAGTACTTC. Full variable domain (outside the CDR3, taken from reference TRBV19 and TRBJ2-5): DGGITQSPKYLFRKEGQNVTLSCEQNLNHDAMYWYRQDPGQGLRLIYYSQIVNDFQKGDIAEGYSVSREKKESFPLTVTSAQKNPTAFYLCASSIAGRREETQYFGPGTRLLVL.

V and J are TRBV11-3 and TRBJ2-1; 7 nucleotides align to TRBD2. V shed 1 base, J shed 6 bases, and the junction held 6 bases outside the gene matches. CDR1 and CDR2 from the germline V gene are SGHNT and YENEEA. The CDR3 length is 15 residues. The CDR3 DNA is TGTGCCAGCAGCTTAGGTTCCACTAGCGCCAATGAGCAGTTCTTC. Its translation is CASSLGSTSANEQFF.

CDR3 sequence (DNA): TGTGCCAGCAGCTTGGGCGACAGAAATGGCTACACCTTC. It is translated as CASSLGDRNGYTF. J is TRBJ1-2 and V is TRBV5-4; weak D call: TRBD1 (5 bases). Germline CDR1 SGHNT, CDR2 YYREEE (reference sequence). Trimming stripped 0 bases from V and 6 bases from J, with 9 bases between. This CDR3 is built from 13 residues.

The rearrangement joins TRBV5-1 to TRBJ1-2; D is perhaps TRBD1 (6 bases). Trimming stripped 4 bases from V and 4 bases from J, with 14 bases between. Germline CDR1 reads SGHRS; CDR2 reads YFSETQ. The CDR3 contains 14 residues. The chain's CDR3 is CASSTRGGGYGYTF. CDR3 sequence (DNA): TGCGCCAGCAGCACCCGGGGAGGGGGCTATGGCTACACCTTC.

This chain uses TRBV11-3 with TRBJ2-7, with 7 bases aligning to TRBD1. J gave up 1 base and V 5 bases, and 17 bases lay outside the gene matches. Germline V gene sequence: CDR1 SGHNT, CDR2 YENEEA. There are 18 residues in the CDR3. The DNA of the CDR3 is TGTGCCAGCAGCCACACACGGACAGGAAAGCTCAGTTCCTACGAGCAGTACTTC. It is translated as CASSHTRTGKLSSYEQYF.

The chain employs TRBV4-1 and TRBJ1-2; 7 bases fit TRBD1. Trimming took 1 base from V and 2 from J; bases not matched to a gene: 10. This CDR3 has 17 residues. The V gene's germline CDR1 is MGHRA and CDR2 YSYEKL. This CDR3 reads CASSQVTETTGNYGYTF. The CDR3 DNA sequence: TGCGCCAGCAGCCAAGTAACTGAGACGACAGGGAACTATGGCTACACCTTC.

This clone occurred once. The genes are TRBV10-2 and TRBJ2-5; 11 nucleotides agree with TRBD2. Germline V gene data show CDR1 as WSHSY and CDR2 as SAAADI. The V gene end was trimmed by 4 bases and the J gene end by 5 bases; junction bases not matched to a gene: 6. The CDR3 has 15 residues. CDR3 bases: TGCGCCAGCAGTGGAGTGGTAGCGGGGGGGGAGACCCAGTACTTC. This codes for CASSGVVAGGETQYF.

This clone was detected a few times. V and J are TRBV2 and TRBJ2-2; a weak D match, TRBD1 (6 bases). The CDR3 covers 14 residues. The germline gives CDR1 SNHLY, CDR2 FYNNEI. V shed 11 bases and J shed 1 base, with 14 bases lying between them. CDR3 nucleotide sequence: TGTGCCGGAGCCGGGACACGGAACACCGGGGAGCTGTTTTTT. Its protein is CAGAGTRNTGELFF.

The chain links TRBV7-3 to TRBJ2-3, with 13 bases matching TRBD2. Trimming at V came to 3 bases and at J to 6 bases, leaving 3 bases not matched to a gene. Germline values: CDR1 SGHTA, CDR2 FQGTGA. There are 15 residues in the CDR3. CDR3 DNA: TGTGCCAGCAGCTTCACTAGCGGGAGGGCCGATACGCAGTATTTT. Its protein product is CASSFTSGRADTQYF.

The gene calls are TRBV5-8 and TRBJ2-1; 11 bases are shared with TRBD2. Trimming cost V 0 bases and J 0 bases; bases outside gene matches: 5. This CDR3 contains 18 residues. Germline V lookup: CDR1 SGHTS, CDR2 YDEGEE. CDR3 sequence: CASSLVLAGGHSYNEQFF. CDR3 in DNA: TGTGCCAGCAGCTTGGTTCTAGCGGGGGGACACTCCTACAATGAGCAGTTCTTC.

This chain links TRBV6-1 with TRBJ2-3; TRBD2 aligns across 9 bases. Germline V gives CDR1 MNHNS, CDR2 SASEGT. With 4 bases clipped from V and 1 base from J, the junction kept 12 bases outside the gene matches. CDR3 length: 18 residues. The CDR3 DNA sequence: TGTGCCAGCAGTGTGTCTAGCGGGATGGGTTGGGGCACAGATACGCAGTATTTT. Protein: CASSVSSGMGWGTDTQYF.

V gene TRBV4-2 combines with J gene TRBJ2-5; a possible D gene is TRBD1 (7 bases). Germline V gene lookup returns CDR1 LGHNA and CDR2 YNFKEQ. CDR3 length: 17 residues. Deletions cut 1 base from V and 3 bases from J, with 18 bases between. CDR3 region: CASSQAQAVRGEETQYF. The CDR3 region has the DNA TGTGCCAGCAGCCAAGCCCAAGCGGTCAGGGGGGAAGAGACCCAGTACTTC.

This clone was recorded a few times. The chain is built from TRBV6-4 and TRBJ2-2; no clear D gene. The CDR3 spans 14 residues. CDR1 and CDR2 from the germline V gene are MRHNA and SNTAGT. The V and J ends lost 3 bases and 6 bases respectively, with 11 bases between them. The CDR3 spells CASSEVYTSGELFF. The CDR3 region has the DNA TGTGCCAGCAGTGAAGTATATACTTCCGGGGAGCTGTTTTTT.

This clone was seen only once. The chain links TRBV7-9 to TRBJ1-2; D is possibly TRBD1 (6 bases). The germline V gene has CDR1 SEHNR and CDR2 FQNEAQ (reference sequence). This CDR3 region has 15 residues. V gave up 3 bases and J gave up 4 bases, with 15 bases separating them. CDR3 nucleotide sequence: TGTGCCAGCAGCTTGGGAGGGGGGCCCCTCTATGGCTACACCTTC. This codes for CASSLGGGPLYGYTF.